Sequencing of this T cell receptor beta chain was carried out in a study of blood T cell repertoires in COVID-19. Generated by immunoSEQ multiplex PCR, the TCRdb table keeps only in-frame clones and is missing some. The data show around 250,000 clones, about 88% seen once. Germline lookup yields CDR1 SGHTA and CDR2 FQGTGA. The V and J ends lost 2 bases and 2 bases, in that order; junction bases with no gene match: 9. The length of the CDR3 is 17 residues. The material sequenced was PBMCs or T cells enriched from blood (not recorded which). The chain combines TRBV7-3 with TRBJ2-3; 8 bases line up with TRBD1. The TCR originated in a man aged 30 to 39 with acute COVID-19. For the CDR3, the DNA is TGTGCCAGCAGCTTAGTTGGGAGACAGGGGCCCACAGATACGCAGTATTTT. This translates into CASSLVGRQGPTDTQYF.